This T cell receptor (beta chain) was captured by sequencing in a study of graft-versus-host responses after intestinal transplantation. Study details: Every one of the recipients received anti-thymocyte globulin induction and afterwards took tacrolimus and steroids for 3 to 4 years. The study's findings and limits: Across patients carrying graft-donor T cell macrochimerism, allografts held high graft-versus-host to host-versus-graft clonal ratios. The highest levels of circulating GvH clones went along with early declines in HvG clones after transplant.

TCRdb's table, derived via immunoSEQ multiplex PCR, lists solely in-frame clones and lacks some. Of around 55,000 clones listed, approximately 88% are singletons. About this clone itself: Its antigen remains unknown.

CDR1 and CDR2 from the germline V gene are SGHRS and YFSETQ. This CDR3 is built from 18 residues. V was pared by 4 bases and J by 4 bases, with 14 bases of the junction left unmatched. The rearrangement uses TRBV5-1 and TRBJ1-2; 12 nucleotides match TRBD1. The sample consisted of unstimulated CD4+ T cells sorted from spleen or lymph node cells, taken before transplant. This sequence was found in a human donor who was the organ donor for an intestinal transplant. The CDR3 sequence is CASSPLVGGTGGIYGYTF. For the CDR3, the DNA is TGCGCCAGCAGCCCCCTTGTGGGCGGGACAGGGGGCATCTATGGCTACACCTTC.